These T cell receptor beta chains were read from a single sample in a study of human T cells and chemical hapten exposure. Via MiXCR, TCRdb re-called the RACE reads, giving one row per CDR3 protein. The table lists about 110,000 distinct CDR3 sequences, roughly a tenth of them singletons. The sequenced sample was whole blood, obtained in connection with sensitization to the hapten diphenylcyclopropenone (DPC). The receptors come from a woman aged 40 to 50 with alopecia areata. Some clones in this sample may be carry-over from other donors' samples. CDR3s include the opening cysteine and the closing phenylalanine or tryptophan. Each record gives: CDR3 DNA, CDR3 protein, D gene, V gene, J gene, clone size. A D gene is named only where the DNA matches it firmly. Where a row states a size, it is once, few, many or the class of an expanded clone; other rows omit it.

DNA: TGTGCCACCAGTGATTCCTCGAACACTGAAGCTTTCTTT
CDR3: CATSDSSNTEAFF
D: -
V: TRBV24-1
J: TRBJ1-1
size: many

DNA: TGTGCCAGCTCACCAGGACAGGGGACGAACACCGGGGAGCTGTTTTTT
CDR3: CASSPGQGTNTGELFF
D: TRBD1
V: TRBV18
J: TRBJ2-2
size: -

DNA: TGTGCCAGCACCCTGCGGGGCCAGTATGGCTACACCTTC
CDR3: CASTLRGQYGYTF
D: -
V: TRBV28
J: TRBJ1-2
size: few

DNA: TGTGCCAGCAGTCCTGTCACGGGGGCCGATACGCAGTATTTT
CDR3: CASSPVTGADTQYF
D: -
V: TRBV12-3/TRBV12-4
J: TRBJ2-3
size: many

DNA: TGTGCCAGCATAAGGCTCCTGATGGGACAGGGACCTCGATACACCGGGGAGCTGTTTTTT
CDR3: CASIRLLMGQGPRYTGELFF
D: -
V: TRBV21-1
J: TRBJ2-2
size: few

DNA: TGCAGTGCTAGCGCTGTCTCCTACGAGCAGTACTTC
CDR3: CSASAVSYEQYF
D: -
V: TRBV20-1
J: TRBJ2-7
size: many

DNA: TGTGCCAGCAGCTTCCCGGGACTCACAGATACGCAGTATTTT
CDR3: CASSFPGLTDTQYF
D: -
V: TRBV7-2
J: TRBJ2-3
size: -

DNA: TGTGCCAGCAGTTATCGGGCAGGGGAATTGTCACCCCTCCACTTT
CDR3: CASSYRAGELSPLHF
D: -
V: TRBV6-6
J: TRBJ1-6
size: many

DNA: TGTGCCAGTAGTATACAGGGAGGTCCAAGAGTCAATGAGCAGTTCTTC
CDR3: CASSIQGGPRVNEQFF
D: -
V: TRBV19
J: TRBJ2-1
size: many

DNA: TGCAGCGTGGGGGGACCGTCAATTAATGAAAAACTGTTTTTT
CDR3: CSVGGPSINEKLFF
D: -
V: TRBV29-1
J: TRBJ1-4
size: many

DNA: TGTGCCAGCAGTTTATTAACTATAGGCGAGCAGTACTTC
CDR3: CASSLLTIGEQYF
D: -
V: TRBV27
J: TRBJ2-7
size: many

DNA: TGCAGCAGCGGGGACCTCTACAATGAGCAGTTCTTC
CDR3: CSSGDLYNEQFF
D: TRBD2
V: TRBV20-1
J: TRBJ2-1
size: many

DNA: TGTGCCAGCAGCTTAGGCACTGGATCCAATGAGCAGTTCTTC
CDR3: CASSLGTGSNEQFF
D: -
V: TRBV7-9
J: TRBJ2-1
size: -

DNA: TGCGCCAGCAGCTTTACAGGGACAACTAATGAAAAACTGTTTTTT
CDR3: CASSFTGTTNEKLFF
D: -
V: TRBV5-1
J: TRBJ1-4
size: few

DNA: TGCGCCAGCAGCCTGTACCAAGAGACCCAGTACTTC
CDR3: CASSLYQETQYF
D: -
V: TRBV5-1
J: TRBJ2-5
size: few

DNA: TGCAGTGCTAATACAGGAGTCGGCTATGGCTACACCTTC
CDR3: CSANTGVGYGYTF
D: -
V: TRBV20-1
J: TRBJ1-2
size: many

DNA: TGCGCCAGCAGCCAAGTCGGCGGGGCCTTCACAGATACGCAGTATTTT
CDR3: CASSQVGGAFTDTQYF
D: -
V: TRBV4-3
J: TRBJ2-3
size: few

DNA: TGTGCCAGCAGCCAAGATTACGGATTTTGGTATTTT
CDR3: CASSQDYGFWYF
D: -
V: TRBV14
J: TRBJ2-3
size: few

DNA: TGCGCCAGCAGCGTGGTTCCCGGGACAGGGTCCTACGAGCAGTACTTC
CDR3: CASSVVPGTGSYEQYF
D: TRBD1
V: TRBV5-1
J: TRBJ2-7
size: few

DNA: TGTGCCAGTGCGAGGGACAGTGCTGAAAAACTGTTTTTT
CDR3: CASARDSAEKLFF
D: TRBD1
V: TRBV6-5
J: TRBJ1-4
size: many

DNA: TGTGCCAGCAGCTCCGGACTAGCGGGGGGGCCCGGGGAGCTGTTTTTT
CDR3: CASSSGLAGGPGELFF
D: TRBD2
V: TRBV7-2
J: TRBJ2-2
size: many

DNA: TGCGCCAGCAGCCAAGAGCCGGCGTTAGCGGACAGGGGGTATTCACCCCTCCACTTT
CDR3: CASSQEPALADRGYSPLHF
D: TRBD1
V: TRBV4-3
J: TRBJ1-6
size: many

DNA: TGCAGTGCCCTACTAGCCACAGTTAGGGATGAGCAGTTCTTC
CDR3: CSALLATVRDEQFF
D: -
V: TRBV20-1
J: TRBJ2-1
size: -

DNA: TGTGCCAGCAGCTTCGTGCAGAACACTGAAGCTTTCTTT
CDR3: CASSFVQNTEAFF
D: -
V: TRBV7-2
J: TRBJ1-1
size: many

DNA: TGTGCCAGCAGCCAAGACTTTGGTCGGAATACGCAGTATTTT
CDR3: CASSQDFGRNTQYF
D: -
V: TRBV3-1
J: TRBJ2-3
size: many

DNA: TGCAGTGCGCTGACAGCCGCCCCTAATGAAAAACTGTTTTTT
CDR3: CSALTAAPNEKLFF
D: -
V: TRBV20-1
J: TRBJ1-4
size: few

DNA: TGTGCCAGCAGCTTAGCTGGGAGGGGCCGGACTGAAGCTTTCTTT
CDR3: CASSLAGRGRTEAFF
D: -
V: TRBV7-2
J: TRBJ1-1
size: -

DNA: TGTGCCAGTAGTGGATCGGAGGGACACCCTAGCACAGATACGCAGTATTTT
CDR3: CASSGSEGHPSTDTQYF
D: -
V: TRBV19
J: TRBJ2-3
size: few

DNA: TGTGCCAGCAGCGGCGGGGGGTCAATGAACACTGAAGCTTTCTTT
CDR3: CASSGGGSMNTEAFF
D: -
V: TRBV7-2
J: TRBJ1-1
size: -

DNA: TGCGCCAGCAGCTTGGACAAGGATACGCAGTATTTT
CDR3: CASSLDKDTQYF
D: -
V: TRBV5-1
J: TRBJ2-3
size: many

DNA: TGCGCCAGCAGCCAAGATCGTACAGGGTTCGAAAAACTGTTTTTT
CDR3: CASSQDRTGFEKLFF
D: -
V: TRBV4-1
J: TRBJ1-4
size: few

DNA: TGTGCCAGCAGTCGTTCCTGGACAGGGGCTGGAGATACGCAGTATTTT
CDR3: CASSRSWTGAGDTQYF
D: TRBD1
V: TRBV6-1
J: TRBJ2-3
size: few

DNA: TGCAGTGCTGGATCGCCTCAGCTGGCACCCCTCCACTTT
CDR3: CSAGSPQLAPLHF
D: -
V: TRBV20-1
J: TRBJ1-6
size: few

DNA: TGCAGTGCTAGTGGAGTAGAGCAGTACTTC
CDR3: CSASGVEQYF
D: -
V: TRBV20-1
J: TRBJ2-7
size: many

DNA: TGTGCCAGCAGTCCCCGTGGGGCAAGCTCTGGAAACACCATATATTTT
CDR3: CASSPRGASSGNTIYF
D: -
V: TRBV7-9
J: TRBJ1-3
size: -

DNA: TGTGCCAGCAGCTCACCCGGGACAGACCACGAGCAGTACTTC
CDR3: CASSSPGTDHEQYF
D: TRBD1
V: TRBV11-2
J: TRBJ2-7
size: -

DNA: TGTGCCAGCAGTCCAAAGGGGGACAGTGAAAAACTGTTTTTT
CDR3: CASSPKGDSEKLFF
D: TRBD1
V: TRBV6-5
J: TRBJ1-4
size: few

DNA: TGTGCCAGCAGTCAAAAGGGACAGATTGCTTTTGGCTACACCTTC
CDR3: CASSQKGQIAFGYTF
D: TRBD1
V: TRBV6-5
J: TRBJ1-2
size: many

DNA: TGTGCCAGCAGCTTAGAACAGGGGGGAGTCACCGGGGAGCTGTTTTTT
CDR3: CASSLEQGGVTGELFF
D: TRBD1
V: TRBV7-6
J: TRBJ2-2
size: few